Listed below are T cell receptor beta chains from one sample, sequenced in a study of early T cells in non-severe SARS-CoV-2 infection. In TCRdb, the 5' RACE reads were re-called with MiXCR into one record per CDR3 protein. Found here are some 66,000 distinct CDR3 sequences, 9.1% of them singletons; the top ten hold under 4%. Sequenced: whole blood. These receptors were collected from an adult who was a healthcare worker with PCR-confirmed SARS-CoV-2 infection or an uninfected control (not recorded which). CDR3s include the opening cysteine and the closing phenylalanine or tryptophan. The D gene is left open where the match is weak. Some rows mark clone size as missing; the rest say once, few, many or name a class of expanded clone.

j_call v_call d_call clone_size cdr3_aa cdr3_nt
TRBJ1-4 TRBV6-5 - - CASRPGYGGFEKLFF TGTGCCAGCAGACCAGGGTACGGGGGCTTTGAAAAACTGTTTTTT
TRBJ2-5 TRBV9 TRBD2 few CASSTNPSGEGGKTQYF TGTGCCAGCAGCACAAACCCTAGCGGGGAGGGAGGGAAGACCCAGTACTTC
TRBJ2-3 TRBV20-1 TRBD2 many CSAYTILAGGTDTQYF TGCAGTGCCTATACCATACTAGCGGGAGGCACAGATACGCAGTATTTT
TRBJ2-5 TRBV20-1 - few CSARDSGEETQYF TGCAGTGCTAGGGATAGCGGAGAAGAGACCCAGTACTTC
TRBJ2-1 TRBV5-5 - many CASSSRSGESYNEQFF TGTGCCAGCAGCTCGAGATCAGGGGAGAGCTACAATGAGCAGTTCTTC
TRBJ2-5 TRBV7-9 TRBD1 few CASSPRTGLETQYF TGTGCCAGCAGCCCACGGACAGGGCTCGAGACCCAGTACTTC
TRBJ2-4 TRBV13 TRBD1 many CASSLTGDQGAKNIQYF TGTGCCAGCAGCTTAACAGGGGACCAGGGGGCCAAAAACATTCAGTACTTC
TRBJ2-7 TRBV20-1 TRBD2 many CSAREREVEQYF TGCAGTGCTAGAGAGCGGGAGGTCGAGCAGTACTTC
TRBJ1-1 TRBV18 - - CASSPQITEAFF TGTGCCAGCTCACCTCAGATCACTGAAGCTTTCTTT
TRBJ2-3 TRBV20-1 - many CSARDYRSHTQYF TGCAGTGCTAGAGATTACCGAAGCCATACGCAGTATTTT
TRBJ1-1 TRBV11-3 - - CASSSPSGKAFF TGTGCCAGCAGCTCCCCTTCGGGTAAAGCTTTCTTT
TRBJ2-7 TRBV12-3/TRBV12-4 TRBD2 - CASSMRGFGYEQYF TGTGCCAGCAGTATGCGGGGGTTCGGATACGAGCAGTACTTC
TRBJ2-7 TRBV29-1 TRBD2 few CSVELGSGGSEQYF TGCAGCGTTGAACTGGGTAGCGGGGGGTCGGAGCAGTACTTC
TRBJ1-1 TRBV7-2 TRBD1 many CASSRQGQVTEAFF TGTGCCAGCAGCCGACAGGGGCAAGTCACTGAAGCTTTCTTT
TRBJ1-1 TRBV7-9 - many CASSLTDTEAFF TGTGCCAGCAGCTTAACGGATACTGAAGCTTTCTTT
TRBJ2-1 TRBV9 TRBD2 few CASSAGLAEYNEQFF TGTGCCAGCAGCGCCGGACTAGCGGAGTACAATGAGCAGTTCTTC
TRBJ2-7 TRBV3-1 TRBD2 - CASSQRGAGGTYEQYF TGTGCCAGCAGTCAACGCGGAGCGGGAGGCACCTACGAGCAGTACTTC
TRBJ2-1 TRBV2 - many CASTGNNEQFF TGTGCCAGCACCGGTAACAATGAGCAGTTCTTC
TRBJ2-1 TRBV7-9 - many CASSPVGSTRGNEQFF TGTGCCAGCAGCCCAGTAGGGAGTACAAGGGGGAATGAGCAGTTCTTC
TRBJ1-5 TRBV6-6 TRBD1 - CASSHGGQGQPQHF TGTGCCAGCAGTCACGGGGGACAGGGTCAGCCCCAGCATTTT
TRBJ2-3 TRBV2 TRBD1 - CASSEGTGDPTDTQYF TGTGCCAGCAGTGAAGGGACAGGGGACCCCACAGATACGCAGTATTTT
TRBJ2-4 TRBV7-3 TRBD2 - CASSLGREGSIQYF TGTGCCAGCAGCTTAGGGCGGGAGGGATCCATTCAGTACTTC
TRBJ2-7 TRBV6-2/TRBV6-3 - - CASSWSRGKYEQYF TGTGCCAGCAGTTGGAGCAGGGGAAAGTACGAGCAGTACTTC
TRBJ1-1 TRBV13 - many CASSPRTALSLGTEAFF TGTGCCAGCAGCCCGAGGACGGCGCTGTCCCTCGGTACTGAAGCTTTCTTT
TRBJ2-2 TRBV11-3 - few CASSLDSWQENTGELFF TGTGCCAGCAGCTTAGATTCGTGGCAGGAGAACACCGGGGAGCTGTTTTTT
TRBJ1-2 TRBV20-1 - many CSARPHQGLYGYTF TGCAGTGCTAGACCCCATCAGGGTTTGTATGGCTACACCTTC
TRBJ2-1 TRBV6-2/TRBV6-3 - many CASSEPLPNEQFF TGTGCCAGCAGTGAGCCCCTTCCGAATGAGCAGTTCTTC
TRBJ2-3 TRBV7-3 TRBD2 - CASSLMAGGRPLYSTDTQYF TGTGCCAGCAGCTTAATGGCCGGCGGGAGGCCCCTCTATAGCACAGATACGCAGTATTTT
TRBJ1-4 TRBV7-3 - few CASSPQGPNEKLFF TGTGCCAGCAGCCCCCAGGGACCTAATGAAAAACTGTTTTTT
TRBJ2-3 TRBV12-3/TRBV12-4 TRBD2 few CASSLGTSGGTDTQYF TGTGCCAGCAGTTTGGGGACTAGCGGAGGCACAGATACGCAGTATTTT
TRBJ2-3 TRBV20-1 - many CSASGSGVSTDTQYF TGCAGTGCTAGCGGGAGTGGGGTTAGCACAGATACGCAGTATTTT
TRBJ2-2 TRBV7-2 - - CASSPYSRDGELFF TGTGCCAGCAGCCCCTACTCCAGGGACGGGGAGCTGTTTTTT
TRBJ2-1 TRBV7-9 - many CASSLADNEQFF TGTGCCAGCAGCTTAGCAGACAATGAGCAGTTCTTC
TRBJ2-1 TRBV6-4 TRBD2 many CASSRAPESSGRRGPYNEQFF TGTGCCAGCAGTCGGGCCCCGGAGTCTAGCGGGAGACGAGGGCCCTACAATGAGCAGTTCTTC
TRBJ2-5 TRBV7-9 - few CASSLGLAQETQYF TGTGCCAGCAGCTTAGGGCTAGCTCAAGAGACCCAGTACTTC
TRBJ2-5 TRBV2 - few CASRAGGTSLETQYF TGTGCCAGCAGAGCCGGGGGAACTTCTTTAGAGACCCAGTACTTC
TRBJ2-2 TRBV28 - few CASSFLGAGTGELFF TGTGCCAGCAGTTTCTTGGGGGCGGGCACCGGGGAGCTGTTTTTT
TRBJ1-1 TRBV5-1 TRBD1 many CASSSNRGMNTEAFF TGCGCCAGCAGCTCCAACAGGGGGATGAACACTGAAGCTTTCTTT
TRBJ1-1 TRBV29-1 - many CSVGDFMNTEAFF TGCAGCGTTGGCGACTTCATGAACACTGAAGCTTTCTTT
TRBJ2-2 TRBV7-2 - - CTSSFPNTGELFF TGTACCAGCAGCTTCCCGAACACCGGGGAGCTGTTTTTT
TRBJ2-3 TRBV28 TRBD1 few CASSPRTGGRADTQYF TGTGCCAGCAGCCCCAGAACAGGGGGGCGCGCAGATACGCAGTATTTT
TRBJ2-2 TRBV7-2 TRBD2 many CASSLRVTSGRAWDTGELFF TGTGCCAGCAGTCTAAGGGTCACTAGCGGGAGGGCCTGGGACACCGGGGAGCTGTTTTTT
TRBJ1-3 TRBV7-8 TRBD1 - CASSGDRAGNTIYF TGTGCCAGCAGCGGGGACAGGGCCGGAAACACCATATATTTT
TRBJ2-3 TRBV20-1 - - CSASFRGTTDTQYF TGCAGTGCTAGTTTCAGGGGAACCACAGATACGCAGTATTTT
TRBJ2-7 TRBV29-1 - - CSVEDLFRGVYEQYF TGCAGCGTTGAAGATCTTTTCAGGGGGGTTTACGAGCAGTACTTC
TRBJ2-1 TRBV5-6 TRBD2 few CASSLYRAGSYNEQFF TGTGCCAGCAGCTTGTATCGAGCGGGATCCTACAATGAGCAGTTCTTC
TRBJ2-7 TRBV5-1 TRBD2 few CASSWTSLDEQYF TGCGCCAGCAGCTGGACTAGTTTGGACGAGCAGTACTTC
TRBJ2-3 TRBV30 TRBD1 many CAWSVPVTGNTDTQYF TGTGCCTGGAGTGTACCGGTGACAGGGAACACAGATACGCAGTATTTT
TRBJ2-1 TRBV3-1 TRBD2 few CASSQESGLGKFF TGTGCCAGCAGCCAAGAGTCAGGACTAGGGAAGTTCTTC
TRBJ2-7 TRBV7-2 TRBD1 - CASRRSQGASYEQYF TGTGCCAGCAGGCGAAGTCAGGGGGCTTCCTACGAGCAGTACTTC
TRBJ1-2 TRBV27 - many CASKGEDRAGYTF TGTGCCAGCAAGGGAGAGGATAGGGCTGGCTACACCTTC
TRBJ2-1 TRBV21-1 - many CASSTGTSGSLNEQFF TGTGCCAGCAGCACAGGGACTAGCGGGAGTTTAAATGAGCAGTTCTTC
TRBJ2-1 TRBV11-3 TRBD2 few CASSREGPDNEQFF TGTGCCAGCAGCCGGGAGGGCCCGGATAATGAGCAGTTCTTC
TRBJ2-7 TRBV4-3 TRBD1 - CASSHDDGQGYEQYF TGCGCCAGCAGCCACGATGATGGACAGGGCTACGAGCAGTACTTC
TRBJ2-7 TRBV11-2 TRBD2 - CASTGLAGAHEQYF TGTGCCAGCACCGGACTAGCGGGAGCCCACGAGCAGTACTTC
TRBJ1-2 TRBV9 TRBD1 few CASSPGTGFYGYTF TGTGCCAGCAGCCCTGGGACAGGCTTCTATGGCTACACCTTC
TRBJ1-4 TRBV12-3/TRBV12-4 TRBD1 many CASSLQGQGTEKLFF TGTGCCAGCAGTTTACAGGGACAGGGTACGGAAAAACTGTTTTTT